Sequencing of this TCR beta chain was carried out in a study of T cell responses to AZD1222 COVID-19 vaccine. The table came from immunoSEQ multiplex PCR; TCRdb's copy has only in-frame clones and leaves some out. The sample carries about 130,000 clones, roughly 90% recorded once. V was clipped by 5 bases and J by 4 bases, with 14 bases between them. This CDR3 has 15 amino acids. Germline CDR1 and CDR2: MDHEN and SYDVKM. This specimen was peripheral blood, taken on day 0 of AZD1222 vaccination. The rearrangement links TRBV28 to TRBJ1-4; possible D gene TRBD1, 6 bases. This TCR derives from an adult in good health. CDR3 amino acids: CASSRLQGRNEKLFF. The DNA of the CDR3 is TGTGCCAGCAGTAGGTTACAGGGCCGTAATGAAAAACTGTTTTTT.